This T cell receptor beta chain derives from a study of blood T cell repertoires in COVID-19. Whole-study context: Collection of acute and convalescent COVID-19 samples took place in the United States, Italy and Spain. The analysed material was cDNA or gDNA that came from T cells, B-cell-depleted T cells, or PBMCs.

Per the study methods: Reference gene primer amplification in the assay estimated nucleated cell counts. This table comes from immunoSEQ multiplex PCR, and its TCRdb copy is limited to in-frame clones, with some not included. The V and J calls and clone size are taken from that table; D and trimming were inferred from the DNA. The sample includes about 220,000 clones, around 80% of them seen just once. The clonotype comes from a woman aged 60-75 years who had recovered from COVID-19. Specimen: peripheral blood.

CDR3 region: CASSETGKDYGYTF. As DNA, the CDR3 is TGTGCCAGTAGTGAAACAGGGAAGGACTATGGCTACACCTTC. The V gene is TRBV19, the J gene TRBJ1-2, with D perhaps TRBD1 (6 bases). Trimming shortened V by 5 bases and J by 3 bases, and 13 bases separated the two germline ends. CDR3 length equals 14 residues. Germline V gives CDR1 LNHDA, CDR2 SQIVND (reference sequence).